This T cell receptor (beta chain) was profiled in a study of cytomegalovirus exposure and HLA in healthy donors. Study background: Earlier, 180 million or so T cells were analyzed, and about 120 million unique TCR beta sequences were found among them.

Remarks on this clone: Its antigen is not known.

PCR was performed using 60 Vbeta and 13 Jbeta primers. The method was immunoSEQ multiplex PCR; TCRdb's version includes in-frame clones alone and lacks a portion of them. The sample gives roughly 120,000 clones, 73% of which show up once; around 4.5% is in the top ten. Whole-study findings and limits: In an earlier analysis, productive rearrangement rates for most beta V segments clustered near 87% or 30%. Other equally common chains were less clonally expanded than HLA-associated TCR beta chains, a later analysis showed. The CMV antigen specificity of a few CMV-associated chains was confirmed through in vitro analysis.

The CDR3 spans 14 residues. CDR1 is LNHNV and CDR2 is YYDKDF in the germline V gene (reference sequence). Germline trimming cut 0 bases from V and 6 bases from J; bases unmatched to any gene: 3. This TCR derives from a woman aged 40 to 55 in good health and CMV-seronegative. The rearrangement uses TRBV15 and TRBJ1-2, with 8 bases aligning to TRBD1. The specimen sequenced was PBMCs. The CDR3 DNA reads as TGTGCCACCAGCAGAGACCCGACAGGGGATGGCTACACCTTC. Residues: CATSRDPTGDGYTF.